This TCR beta chain was observed in a study of blood T cell repertoires in COVID-19. Study in general: Donors in the United States, Italy and Spain gave samples during acute or convalescent COVID-19.

V lost 7 bases, J lost 5 bases, and 2 bases stayed unmatched. Looked up from germline, CDR1 is LNHDA and CDR2 is SQIVND (reference sequence). This CDR3 contains 13 residues. In the original workflow: Reference gene primers were amplified, and this amplification served to estimate nucleated cell counts. Only in-frame clones appear in the TCRdb table, and some are missing; sequencing was by immunoSEQ multiplex PCR. D and trimming were read from the DNA, whereas the V and J calls and clone size are those reported in that table. The table shows a few hundred thousand clones, with 70% to 90% occurring only once.

This receptor was taken from a human donor in a cohort sampled during active COVID-19. Sequenced sample: peripheral blood. V and J are TRBV19 and TRBJ1-6, with 7 bases matching TRBD1. The CDR3 reads CASTGGNNSPLHF. CDR3 sequence (DNA): TGTGCCAGTACAGGGGGTAATAATTCACCCCTCCACTTT.